The 13 T cell receptor beta chains reported below all come from one sample, sequenced in a study of circulating and synovial CD4+ cells in juvenile arthritis. Only in-frame clones appear in the TCRdb table, and some are missing; sequencing was by immunoSEQ multiplex PCR. This sample has about 36,000 clones, with about 94% found just once. The material sequenced was CD4+ T cells from blood. The receptors were gathered from a human donor with juvenile idiopathic arthritis.

The V gene is TRBV28, the J gene TRBJ2-2, with 9 bases aligning to TRBD2. The V gene's germline CDR1 is MDHEN and CDR2 SYDVKM. Trimming at V came to 5 bases and at J to 7 bases, leaving 5 bases not matched to a gene. This CDR3 has 14 residues. CDR3 nucleotide sequence: TGTGCCAGCAGTAGGACTAGCGATGGCGGGGAGCTGTTTTTT. It translates to CASSRTSDGGELFF.

V gene TRBV5-5 combines with J gene TRBJ1-6; the D is unclear. V lost 2 bases to trimming and J lost 8 bases, with 17 bases between them. This CDR3 comprises 16 residues. Germline V lookup: CDR1 SGHKS, CDR2 YYEKEE (reference sequence). The CDR3 DNA is TGTGCCAGCAGCTTCCCCTCGACTGGGTACGATTCACCCCTCCACTTT. It specifies CASSFPSTGYDSPLHF.

Here the CDR3 reads CASSDNSGGPKYEQFF. Here the CDR3 DNA reads TGTGCCAGCAGTGACAATAGCGGGGGGCCCAAGTATGAGCAGTTCTTC. The V call is TRBV6-4, the J call TRBJ2-1; TRBD2 aligns across 10 bases. CDR1 is MRHNA, CDR2 SNTAGT, per germline. The CDR3 is 16 amino acids. V was clipped by 2 bases and J by 8 bases; unmatched bases: 9.

The rearrangement uses TRBV5-5 and TRBJ2-2; D is possibly TRBD1 (5 bases). This CDR3 has 13 amino acids. CDR1 is SGHKS, CDR2 YYEKEE, per germline (reference sequence). Trimming left V 2 bases short and J 7 bases short, with 9 bases between. DNA of the CDR3: TGTGCCAGCAGCTTCTGGGGCATCGGGGAGCTGTTTTTT. Amino acids: CASSFWGIGELFF.

The J gene is TRBJ2-1, the V gene TRBV5-6, with D tentatively TRBD2 (6 bases). The CDR3 runs 17 residues. Germline V gene data show CDR1 as SGHDT and CDR2 as YYEEEE. V was clipped by 4 bases and J by 0 bases, with 17 bases between them. CDR3 nucleotides: TGTGCCAGCAGCGCCTCGACTAGGCCGAGCTCCTACAATGAGCAGTTCTTC. It translates to CASSASTRPSSYNEQFF.

Regarding this clone: Other nucleotide sequences from this sample produce the same CDR3. The chain joins TRBV5-5 to TRBJ1-6; 7 bases align to TRBD1. This CDR3 has 15 residues. The germline V gene has CDR1 SGHKS and CDR2 YYEKEE (reference sequence). V lost 6 bases, J lost 6 bases, and 9 bases stayed unmatched. The CDR3 here is CASTPDRVGNSPLHF. The CDR3, as DNA: TGTGCCAGCACCCCCGACAGGGTTGGTAATTCACCCCTCCACTTT.

Written as DNA, the CDR3 is TGTGCCAGCAGCTGGGACACTATGGAGACCCAGTACTTC. This encodes CASSWDTMETQYF. V gene TRBV7-8 combines with J gene TRBJ2-5, with D possibly being TRBD1 (6 bases). The length of the CDR3 is 13 residues. V lost 4 bases and J 5 bases, leaving 11 bases between the germline ends. Germline V lookup: CDR1 SGHVS, CDR2 FQNEAQ.

The genes are TRBV7-2 and TRBJ1-5; D possibly corresponds to TRBD1 (5 bases). The CDR3 consists of 15 residues. Trimming removed 2 bases from V and 6 bases from J, with 14 bases in between. Per germline, CDR1 SGHTA and CDR2 FQGNSA. CDR3 in DNA: TGTGCCAGCAGCTTACCGGGAGGGGCCGGTCAGCCCCAGCATTTT. Translation: CASSLPGGAGQPQHF.

The V and J genes are TRBV7-2 and TRBJ2-3; D might be TRBD2 (7 bases). The CDR3 runs to 16 residues. V lost 5 bases to trimming and J lost 3 bases, with 18 bases between them. The germline gives CDR1 SGHTA, CDR2 FQGNSA. In nucleotides, the CDR3 is TGTGCCAGCAGCCTAGAAGGGGGGGTCGTAACAGATACGCAGTATTTT. It translates to CASSLEGGVVTDTQYF.

The genes are TRBV5-4 and TRBJ1-4; D uncertain. This CDR3 has 14 residues. Germline-derived CDR1 and CDR2 are SGHNT and YYREEE (reference sequence). Deletions cut 4 bases from V and 0 bases from J, with 7 bases between. CDR3 sequence (DNA): TGTGCCAGCAGCCGGGGTGCAACTAATGAAAAACTGTTTTTT. This translates into CASSRGATNEKLFF.

This chain uses TRBV4-2 with TRBJ2-1; D possibly corresponds to TRBD2 (6 bases). V was clipped by 0 bases and J by 12 bases, with 12 bases between them. The CDR3 contains 13 residues. Germline loops: CDR1 LGHNA, CDR2 YNFKEQ. The CDR3 spells CASSQDRREMQFF. Here the CDR3 DNA reads TGTGCCAGCAGCCAAGATAGGAGGGAGATGCAGTTCTTC.

V is TRBV9 and J is TRBJ2-3, with D perhaps TRBD1 (5 bases). The CDR3 spans 13 residues. V lost 1 base and J lost 5, with 8 bases in between. Germline V lookup: CDR1 SGDLS, CDR2 YYNGEE. CDR3 DNA: TGTGCCAGCAGCGTAAGCAGGGAAGATACGCAGTATTTT. Residues: CASSVSREDTQYF.

V usage is TRBV5-4 and J usage is TRBJ2-3; 9 nucleotides agree with TRBD2. Germline values: CDR1 SGHNT, CDR2 YYREEE (reference sequence). Losses at the gene ends were 3 bases for V and 1 base for J; bases not matched to a gene: 6. The CDR3 covers 16 residues. In nucleotides, the CDR3 is TGTGCCAGCAGCTCCGGGCGGGGGGGTCGCACAGATACGCAGTATTTT. This gives the protein CASSSGRGGRTDTQYF.